This T cell receptor (beta chain) is from a study of T-cell reconstitution after alpha-beta-depleted transplantation in children. In its sample, this clonotype was seen many times. The authors prepared the TCRbeta library with unique molecular identifiers. TCRdb itself ran the PCR reads through MiXCR, one entry per CDR3 protein. The profile shows about 640,000 distinct CDR3 sequences, 16% of them singletons. V lost 6 bases to trimming and J lost 0 bases, with 9 bases between them. This CDR3 comprises 14 residues. V gene TRBV12-3 or TRBV12-4 combines with J gene TRBJ1-5; weak D call: TRBD1 (5 bases). Sequencing was performed on PBMCs from the stem cell graft donor, taken from the stem cell graft. The TCR sequence derives from a human donor who donated a stem cell graft to a child with acute myeloid leukemia. The chain's CDR3 is CASRQGYSNQPQHF. The CDR3 coding sequence is TGTGCCAGCAGGCAGGGTTATAGCAATCAGCCCCAGCATTTT.